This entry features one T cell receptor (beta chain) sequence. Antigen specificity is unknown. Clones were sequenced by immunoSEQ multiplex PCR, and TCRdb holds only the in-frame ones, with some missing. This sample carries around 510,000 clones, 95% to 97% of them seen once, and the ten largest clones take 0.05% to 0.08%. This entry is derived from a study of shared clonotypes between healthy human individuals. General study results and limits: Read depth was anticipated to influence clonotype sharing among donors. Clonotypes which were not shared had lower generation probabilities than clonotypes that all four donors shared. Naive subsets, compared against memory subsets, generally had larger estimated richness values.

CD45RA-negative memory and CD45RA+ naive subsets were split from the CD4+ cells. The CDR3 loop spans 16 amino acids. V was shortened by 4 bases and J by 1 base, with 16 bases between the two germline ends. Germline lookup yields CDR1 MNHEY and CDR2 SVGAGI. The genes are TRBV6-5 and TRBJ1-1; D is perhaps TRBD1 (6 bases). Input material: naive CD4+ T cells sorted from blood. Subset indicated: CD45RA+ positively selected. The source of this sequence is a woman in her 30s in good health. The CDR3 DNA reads TGTGCCAGCAGTTCCCTTCTAGGACAGCCGAACACTGAAGCTTTCTTT. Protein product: CASSSLLGQPNTEAFF.